A selection of T cell receptor beta chains follows, all from one sample in a study of blood T cell repertoires in COVID-19. Clones were sequenced by immunoSEQ multiplex PCR, and TCRdb holds only the in-frame ones, with some missing. The data hold 350,000 to 550,000 clones, with approximately 90% observed a single time. The sample consisted of peripheral blood. The receptors shown here come from a woman aged 25 to 39 with acute or convalescent COVID-19. CDR3s include the opening cysteine and the closing phenylalanine or tryptophan. D genes are given only for firm matches. Clone size is not always given. Where it is, it says once, few, many or a class for expanded clones.

TRBJ2-5	TRBV18	NA	NA	13	CASSRSGAETQYF	TGTGCCAGCTCGAGGTCAGGGGCAGAGACCCAGTACTTC
TRBJ2-1	TRBV2	NA	few	12	CASSYLQGIKFF	TGTGCCAGCAGTTACCTACAGGGAATTAAGTTCTTC
TRBJ1-6	TRBV7-9	TRBD1	NA	16	CASGETGSSYNSPLHF	TGTGCCAGCGGCGAGACAGGGAGCTCCTATAATTCACCCCTCCACTTT
TRBJ2-7	TRBV9	TRBD1	NA	15	CASSHTGQGAYEQYF	TGTGCCAGCAGCCACACCGGACAGGGCGCCTACGAGCAGTACTTC
TRBJ1-2	TRBV6-6	TRBD1	NA	15	CASSSSGTGVHGYTF	TGTGCCAGCAGTTCATCCGGGACAGGGGTTCATGGCTACACCTTC
TRBJ1-2	TRBV12-3/TRBV12-4	NA	NA	13	CASSLNTNYGYTF	TGTGCCAGCAGTTTGAACACTAACTATGGCTACACCTTC
TRBJ2-7	TRBV21-1	NA	NA	16	CASSKVVRGNDYEQYF	TGTGCCAGCAGCAAAGTTGTAAGGGGAAACGACTACGAGCAGTACTTC
TRBJ1-1	TRBV4-2	NA	NA	14	CASSQDRGGERAFF	TGTGCCAGCAGCCAAGATCGTGGCGGGGAGCGGGCTTTCTTT
TRBJ2-5	TRBV20-1	TRBD2	NA	15	CSASSRREAKETQYF	TGCAGTGCTAGTTCTAGGCGGGAGGCAAAAGAGACCCAGTACTTC
TRBJ1-2	TRBV28	NA	NA	14	CASSPGVANYGYTF	TGTGCCAGCAGTCCGGGGGTTGCTAACTATGGCTACACCTTC
TRBJ2-2	TRBV7-2	TRBD2	NA	16	CASSARSIAGTGELFF	TGTGCCAGCAGCGCCCGGTCAATAGCGGGCACCGGGGAGCTGTTTTTT
TRBJ2-5	TRBV5-1	NA	NA	15	CASSLGRGSQETQYF	TGCGCCAGCAGCTTGGGCCGGGGATCCCAAGAGACCCAGTACTTC
TRBJ1-5	TRBV27	TRBD1	NA	14	CASSLGTGGQPQHF	TGTGCCAGCAGTTTAGGGACAGGGGGTCAGCCCCAGCATTTT
TRBJ2-3	TRBV28	TRBD2	NA	14	CASSSSGGADTQYF	TGTGCCAGCAGTTCCAGCGGGGGGGCAGATACGCAGTATTTT
TRBJ1-1	TRBV12-3/TRBV12-4	NA	NA	11	CASILEQGAFF	TGTGCCAGCATACTTGAACAGGGAGCTTTCTTT
TRBJ2-3	TRBV18	NA	NA	14	CASSPKTVTDTQYF	TGTGCCAGCTCACCAAAAACAGTAACAGATACGCAGTATTTT
TRBJ1-5	TRBV6-5	NA	NA	13	CASSRRLNQPQHF	TGTGCCAGCAGTCGTCGTTTAAATCAGCCCCAGCATTTT
TRBJ1-3	TRBV4-1	NA	NA	15	CASSQLGLSGNTIYF	TGCGCCAGCAGCCAACTGGGCCTCTCTGGAAACACCATATATTTT
TRBJ2-2	TRBV28	TRBD1	NA	13	CASNRGITGELFF	TGTGCCAGCAACAGGGGTATCACCGGGGAGCTGTTTTTT
TRBJ2-5	TRBV14	NA	once	13	CASSQDIEETQYF	TGTGCCAGCAGCCAAGATATTGAAGAGACCCAGTACTTC
TRBJ2-3	TRBV4-1	TRBD1	once	15	CASSHRTGSTDTQYF	TGCGCCAGCAGCCACCGGACAGGGAGCACAGATACGCAGTATTTT
TRBJ1-6	TRBV7-6	TRBD1	NA	15	CASSLGDRGYSPLHF	TGTGCCAGCAGCTTAGGGGACAGGGGATATTCACCCCTCCACTTT
TRBJ1-6	TRBV3-1/TRBV3-2	NA	NA	17	CASSLRDSSSYNSPLHF	TGTGCCAGCAGCCTAAGGGACTCAAGCTCCTATAATTCACCCCTCCACTTT
TRBJ1-1	TRBV10-3	NA	NA	14	CAIGQGPVNTEAFF	TGTGCCATTGGGCAGGGCCCTGTGAACACTGAAGCTTTCTTT
TRBJ1-2	TRBV7-9	TRBD1	NA	14	CASSTRQGREGYTF	TGTGCCAGCAGCACCCGACAGGGAAGGGAAGGCTACACCTTC
TRBJ1-1	TRBV4-2	TRBD1	NA	17	CASSQEGVGTGGTEAFF	TGTGCCAGCAGCCAAGAAGGAGTGGGGACAGGGGGCACTGAAGCTTTCTTT
TRBJ2-1	TRBV29-1	NA	once	11	CSVGRDNKQFF	TGCAGCGTTGGAAGGGACAATAAGCAGTTCTTC
TRBJ1-1	TRBV30	NA	few	11	CAWKRFGGSFF	TGTGCCTGGAAAAGGTTCGGCGGGTCTTTCTTT
TRBJ1-3	TRBV6-5	TRBD1	few	15	CASSDGTVSGNTIYF	TGTGCCAGCAGCGACGGGACAGTGTCTGGAAACACCATATATTTT
TRBJ1-2	TRBV29-1	NA	NA	14	CSVEVATFNYGYTF	TGCAGCGTTGAGGTGGCCACATTCAACTATGGCTACACCTTC
TRBJ2-5	TRBV6-5	TRBD2	NA	14	CASSLSGAQETQYF	TGTGCCAGCAGCCTTAGCGGGGCTCAAGAGACCCAGTACTTC
TRBJ1-1	TRBV2	NA	NA	12	CVSCLMNTEAFF	TGTGTATCTTGTCTAATGAACACTGAAGCTTTCTTT
TRBJ2-1	TRBV28	TRBD2	NA	12	CASPGLAGEQFF	TGTGCCAGCCCGGGACTAGCCGGGGAGCAGTTCTTC
TRBJ2-2	TRBV5-1	NA	NA	15	CASSFLYQYTGELFF	TGCGCCAGCAGCTTTCTGTACCAGTACACCGGGGAGCTGTTTTTT
TRBJ2-2	TRBV19	NA	NA	14	CASKAGSNTGELFF	TGTGCCAGTAAGGCGGGGAGCAACACCGGGGAGCTGTTTTTT
TRBJ1-4	TRBV6-5	NA	NA	13	CASAVAGREKLFF	TGTGCCAGCGCCGTGGCAGGTCGAGAAAAACTGTTTTTT
TRBJ2-1	TRBV7-9	NA	NA	12	CASSLEDWEQFF	TGTGCCAGCAGCCTCGAGGACTGGGAGCAGTTCTTC
TRBJ1-2	TRBV19	NA	NA	15	CASWTRGSGNYGYTF	TGTGCCAGCTGGACCAGGGGTTCCGGGAACTATGGCTACACCTTC
TRBJ2-3	TRBV7-8	TRBD1	NA	16	CASSLAQGSRADTQYF	TGTGCCAGCAGCTTAGCACAGGGGAGCAGGGCAGATACGCAGTATTTT
TRBJ2-3	TRBV24-1	NA	NA	13	CATSEAPGLSQYF	TGTGCCACCAGTGAAGCTCCGGGACTCTCCCAGTATTTT